This T cell receptor (beta chain) was recorded in a study of T cell responses to AZD1222 COVID-19 vaccine (dated by TCRdb to about 2021). Context from the whole study: AZD1222 recipients given second doses at about 4 weeks or at about 12 weeks were pooled, since spike-specific TCR depth and breadth were not found to differ between the two schedules. TCR sequencing covered some 240 trial participants: about 210 given two doses of AZD1222 and 26 given two doses of MenACWY control vaccine. Trial participants were enrolled by age into 18-55, 56-69 and 70-plus year subgroups, with around 140, 26 and 57 TCR-sequenced participants respectively.

Comments on this clone: Its binding antigen is unknown. Nothing much larger sits one base from this clone, and base qualities are not available.

This specimen's time point label, interpreted: baseline before first vaccination. Samples from vaccinated people were obtained from the UK trials COV001 and COV002, which included a single-blind randomized controlled phase 2/3 trial of AZD1222 (ChAdOx1 nCoV-19) in healthy adults. For TCRbeta chain sequencing, PBMC samples were collected from trial participants at day 0 and at day 28 after the second dose. Here is what the overall study found, with its caveats: Reportedly, almost half of the unique spike-specific TCRs recognized epitopes lying outside the regions that are mutated in the B.1.351 and B.1.1.7 variants. Vaccine-associated CD4 TCRs spanned the whole spike protein, with dominant responses in regions 160-218 and 743-854. Participants were mostly white British and included more females than males, and it was suggested by the authors that clonal diversity may have been underestimated. Because no samples from the day 14 peak response were available, repertoires could be characterized only after the peak T cell response. Conclusions about previously exposed vaccinees are limited because only five to seven AZD1222 recipients were SARS-CoV-2 seropositive at baseline. A significant rise in spike-specific TCR breadth and depth was observed after two AZD1222 doses relative to day 0 and relative to MenACWY recipients. The 56-69-year group was small, and its depth increase did not reach significance, likely because of low power.

V and J lose 5 bases and 1 base, and a span of 15 bases separates them. Reading from cysteine to phenylalanine, the CDR3 counts 15 amino acids. Only the CDR3 part of the read is kept: 45 bases, read in frame from the first base. CDR1 SGHRS and CDR2 YFSETQ were looked up in the germline V gene. The CDR3 regions of human TCRbeta chains were analyzed by immunosequencing. In the source study's methods: Repertoire TCRs were checked for matches against a reference library of SARS-CoV-2-specific TCRs that had been generated using the MIRA antigen-specificity platform. Breadth was defined as the fraction of unique TCRs that were SARS-CoV-2-associated. Depth was defined as the fraction of total T cells that were SARS-CoV-2-associated. Using the MIRA data, each spike-specific TCR was mapped to the spike region that the TCR reacts to and placed in a CD4 or CD8 class. Log10-transformed breadth and depth values were compared by one-way ANOVA with Sidak's multiple comparisons tests. This is the immuneACCESS table as TCRdb keeps it, with only in-frame sequences that have V and J called. A part of the clones is gone; compared with another copy, unresolved V genes explain less than half, and the rest is unexplained. V and J calls and clone size are given by that table; D and trimming were obtained from the DNA. The sample table shows 130,000 to 150,000 clones, and approximately 88% are seen once. The top ten hold over 13% of the sample.

The sequence was obtained from an adult in good health. In this chain, TRBV5-1 is recombined with TRBJ1-1; matching of 6 bases hints at TRBD1 as the D gene. The sample was peripheral blood, taken on day 0 of AZD1222 vaccination. The DNA reads TGCGCCAGCAGATCACGGGCGGGGGCGAACACTGAAGCTTTCTTT. Translated, this is CASRSRAGANTEAFF. Joined to the reference TRBV5-1 and TRBJ1-1 proteins, this CDR3 gives the full variable domain: KAGVTQTPRYLIKTRGQQVTLSCSPISGHRSVSWYQQTPGQGLQFLFEYFSETQRNKGNFPGRFSGRQFSNSRSEMNVSTLELGDSALYLCASRSRAGANTEAFFGQGTRLTVV.